This T cell receptor (beta chain) came from a study of cytomegalovirus exposure and HLA in healthy donors. Study outcomes and limitations: A previous analysis found most TCR beta V segments productive roughly 90% or roughly 30% of the time. Common viral pathogens (according to a later analysis) appeared linked to several of the most significant clusters.

For this clone: Its antigen is undetermined.

CDR3 length equals 15 residues. V lost 5 bases, J lost 7 bases, and 13 bases stayed unmatched. The germline V gene has CDR1 SGDLS and CDR2 YYNGEE. The primer mix had 60 Vbeta and 13 Jbeta primers. Using immunoSEQ multiplex PCR, the repertoire was profiled, and TCRdb retains in-frame clones only, with some absent. The data contain 110,000 or so clones, around 77% of them singletons. The chain combines TRBV9 with TRBJ2-7; 9 nucleotides agree with TRBD1. This sequence was found in a woman in her twenties or thirties in good health and CMV-seropositive. The sequenced sample was PBMCs. CDR3 nucleotides: TGTGCCAGCAGTCACCGGGACAGGGATTCGGGGGAGCAGTACTTC. It encodes CASSHRDRDSGEQYF.